This TCR beta chain derives from a study of T cell responses to AZD1222 COVID-19 vaccine. Study outcomes and limitations: The donor cohort was predominantly white British with a female majority, and clonal diversity may have been underestimated.

As regards this clone: Antigen unknown.

The CDR3 length is 16 residues. Germline assignment: CDR1 KGHDR and CDR2 SFDVKD. V dropped 4 bases and J dropped 7 bases, with 18 bases sitting between them. Data came from immunoSEQ multiplex PCR; TCRdb stores just in-frame clones and leaves some out. The sample yields 150,000 to 200,000 clones, 90% to 95% seen once. This chain links TRBV24-1 with TRBJ2-2; D not certain. This receptor was identified in an adult in good health. Source: peripheral blood, taken on day 0 of AZD1222 vaccination. The CDR3 loop is CATSDPGASYVGELFF. The CDR3 DNA reads TGTGCCACCAGTGACCCTGGCGCATCCTATGTCGGGGAGCTGTTTTTT.